A selection of T cell receptor beta chains follows, all from one sample in a study of beta chain features in type 1 diabetes. Sequencing used immunoSEQ multiplex PCR; TCRdb keeps in-frame clones, though not all of them. The sample holds about 620,000 clones, 15% to 18% seen once. Sequencing was done on a sample of naive CD4+ T cells from blood. These receptor sequences come from a young man in good health. Each CDR3 is given with its conserved first and last residue.

TRBJ2-1 | TRBV20-1 | 11 | CSASSSNEQFF
TRBJ2-3 | TRBV7-3 | 14 | CASSRMDSTDTQYF
TRBJ1-4 | TRBV2 | 15 | CASEGVRGRREKLFF
TRBJ1-2 | TRBV4-3 | 16 | CASSQDPLGVGYGYTF
TRBJ2-1 | TRBV6-5 | 16 | CASSYRRVSSYNEQFF
TRBJ2-7 | TRBV6-5 | 13 | CASIKAGGAEQYF
TRBJ1-1 | TRBV6-1 | 13 | CASSVGPARGAFF
TRBJ1-2 | TRBV5-1 | 14 | CASSFRRGNYGYTF
TRBJ1-1 | TRBV28 | 11 | CAARRTARAFF
TRBJ2-6 | TRBV7-9 | 16 | CASSLSTGSGANVLTF
TRBJ1-6 | TRBV6-5 | 13 | CASSGQGISPLHF
TRBJ1-2 | TRBV5-6 | 16 | CASSFRSTGDNYGYTF
TRBJ1-2 | TRBV13 | 15 | CASSTRQGQKYGYTF
TRBJ2-1 | TRBV7-2 | 17 | CASSSGLAGSSYNEQFF
TRBJ2-6 | TRBV9 | 15 | CASSASGTGANVLTF
TRBJ2-1 | TRBV6-5 | 12 | CASSDRSVWEFF
TRBJ2-1 | TRBV5-4 | 14 | CASSRGQGYNEQFF
TRBJ1-1 | TRBV9 | 14 | CASSASRGGTEAFF
TRBJ2-7 | TRBV5-6 | 15 | CASSVPGRRFYEQYF
TRBJ1-2 | TRBV29-1 | 12 | CSVWDRENGYTF
TRBJ1-2 | TRBV10-3 | 12 | CASQGAVYGYTF
TRBJ2-1 | TRBV5-1 | 14 | CASSLDASSNEQFF
TRBJ1-3 | TRBV7-2 | 14 | CASSLGATGNTIYF
TRBJ1-4 | TRBV20-1 | 11 | CSARVNEKLFF
TRBJ1-6 | TRBV5-1 | 15 | CASSPDGQHNSPLHF
. | TRBV29-1 | 13 | CSVTWTGGGEQYF
TRBJ1-1 | TRBV13 | 15 | CASSLGRRVSFEAFF
TRBJ2-6 | TRBV6-6 | 14 | CASISRSGANVLTF
TRBJ1-1 | TRBV7-9 | 15 | CASSLGGVRDTEAFF
TRBJ2-7 | TRBV4-3 | 15 | CASSQGGTGDYEQYF
TRBJ2-3 | TRBV4-3 | 15 | CASSPRVQGTDTQYF
TRBJ2-1 | TRBV6-6 | 15 | CASGIGTGSYNEQFF
TRBJ1-1 | TRBV9 | 12 | CASIPLNTEAFF
TRBJ2-1 | TRBV4-3 | 14 | CASSRAGTSGEQFF
TRBJ1-1 | TRBV12-5 | 14 | CASGLKSRGDEAFF
TRBJ1-1 | TRBV2 | 15 | CASGGPVYMNTEAFF
TRBJ2-5 | TRBV7-9 | 15 | CASSLVTVNQETQYF
TRBJ2-7 | TRBV9 | 13 | CASSVGWGYEQYF
TRBJ2-2 | TRBV7-3 | 15 | CASSFQGQSTGELFF
TRBJ2-1 | TRBV13 | 19 | CASSARPSARASSYNEQFF
TRBJ2-7 | TRBV21-1 | 16 | CASSKGVCLAGDEQYF
TRBJ2-2 | TRBV30 | 11 | CAWGTSGELFF
TRBJ1-5 | TRBV5-1 | 15 | CASSLESSSNQPQHF
TRBJ2-5 | TRBV9 | 15 | CASSSQLAVQETQYF
TRBJ1-1 | TRBV19 | 16 | CASSRDAGQLNPEAFF
TRBJ2-3 | TRBV27 | 13 | CASSLQDSTTQYF
TRBJ2-2 | TRBV10-3 | 12 | CAIWAGPGELFF
TRBJ2-5 | TRBV7-9 | 17 | CASSPTVEDTGRETQYF
TRBJ1-1 | TRBV15 | 15 | CATSRVGILNTEAFF
TRBJ1-1 | TRBV7-3 | 12 | CASSSRNTEAFF
TRBJ1-1 | TRBV2 | 14 | CASRMTLMNTEAFF
TRBJ2-7 | TRBV5-1 | 14 | CASSLRTGGVEQYF
TRBJ1-1 | TRBV18 | 13 | CASSPAGRTEAFF
TRBJ2-3 | TRBV10-3 | 18 | CAISRIASGGGGTDTQYF
TRBJ1-5 | TRBV7-8 | 12 | CASSLPNQPQHF
TRBJ2-1 | TRBV10-3 | 14 | CAISNRHEKAEQFF
TRBJ2-7 | TRBV7-9 | 15 | CASSLLGKLADEQYF
TRBJ2-1 | TRBV5-1 | 13 | CASDLGLFNEQFF
TRBJ2-2 | TRBV7-3 | 12 | CASSSFSGELFF